One sample yielded the 17 T cell receptor beta chains listed below, sequenced in a study of vaccination and CD4 T cells after COVID-19. Treatment: approximately 11-day PBMC culture with coronavirus spike peptide pools or control peptides (ViraFEST assay). The antigens for these receptors are not known. The Oncomine TCR Beta short-read assay was applied to DNA of cultured CD4+ T cells. TCRdb re-called the PCR reads with MiXCR, one entry per CDR3 protein. Of fewer than 9,500 distinct CDR3 sequences listed, just under 65% are singletons. What was sequenced was CD4+ T cells from blood, cultured in vitro. All receptors come from a human donor who had recovered from COVID-19.

This chain uses TRBV6-1 with TRBJ2-4; 11 bases match TRBD1. The CDR3 has 14 residues. V shed 4 bases, J shed 9 bases, and the junction held 5 bases outside the gene matches. CDR1 is MNHNS and CDR2 is SASEGT in the germline V gene. CDR3 region: CASSAPGTGGIQYF. DNA for the CDR3: TGTGCCAGCAGTGCCCCCGGGACAGGGGGCATTCAGTACTTC.

The chain recombines TRBV27 with TRBJ1-5; no clear D gene. V lost 6 bases and J 2 bases, leaving 11 bases between the germline ends. Germline CDR1 MNHEY, CDR2 SMNVEV (reference sequence). CDR3 length equals 14 residues. The CDR3 here is CASRPGRGNQPQHF. CDR3 nucleotides: TGTGCCAGCAGGCCCGGGAGAGGCAATCAGCCCCAGCATTTT.

The CDR3 DNA follows: TGTGCCAGCAGCTTAGATTTCTGGGTCAATGAGCAGTTCTTC. It is translated as CASSLDFWVNEQFF. The chain joins TRBV7-2 to TRBJ2-1; D gene ambiguous. The CDR3 length is 14 residues. Germline values: CDR1 SGHTA, CDR2 FQGNSA. V was shortened by 1 base and J by 6 bases, with 10 bases between the two germline ends.

The gene calls are TRBV6-1 and TRBJ1-2; TRBD1 might be the D (6 bases). Germline V gene lookup returns CDR1 MNHNS and CDR2 SASEGT. CDR3 length: 13 residues. Trimming removed 7 bases from V and 3 bases from J, with 12 bases in between. As DNA, the CDR3 is TGTGCCAGCACCCTAGGGGGGTACTATGGCTACACCTTC. This encodes CASTLGGYYGYTF.

This clonotype was seen more than once but under ten times. V gene TRBV6-5 combines with J gene TRBJ1-1; possible D gene TRBD1, 5 bases. The CDR3 runs 14 residues. From germline, CDR1 is MNHEY and CDR2 SVGAGI. V was trimmed by 2 bases and J by 6 bases, leaving 13 bases between them. In DNA form, the CDR3 reads TGTGCCAGCAGTTACGAGGGGACGGGGGCTGAAGCTTTCTTT. This sequence encodes CASSYEGTGAEAFF.

This clonotype is a singleton in its sample. The CDR3 DNA is TGCGCCAGCAGTGAATCTAGCGGAGCCTACGAGCAGTACTTC. This translates into CASSESSGAYEQYF. The rearrangement links TRBV10-1 to TRBJ2-7; 7 bases map to TRBD2. Germline V gene data show CDR1 as WNHNN and CDR2 as SYGVQD (reference sequence). This CDR3 contains 14 residues. J gave up 2 bases and V 3 bases, and 4 bases lay outside the gene matches.

The chain joins TRBV20-1 to TRBJ1-2; D uncertain. Germline lookup yields CDR1 DFQATT and CDR2 SNEGSKA (reference sequence). Trimming cost V 6 bases and J 4 bases, with 15 bases left between them. The CDR3 totals 13 residues. Here the CDR3 DNA reads TGCAGTGCCCGAATAGAGGAAGGCTATGGCTACACCTTC. Encoded protein: CSARIEEGYGYTF.

This chain uses TRBV7-3 with TRBJ2-3; 8 bases map to TRBD1. Germline CDR1 is SGHTA and CDR2 is FQGTGA. The CDR3 totals 16 residues. V gave up 4 bases and J gave up 2 bases; unmatched junction bases: 8. Written as DNA, the CDR3 is TGTGCCAGCAGCTCCGGGACAGGCTATCTCACAGATACGCAGTATTTT. Protein product: CASSSGTGYLTDTQYF.

This rearrangement joins TRBV7-2 to TRBJ2-5, with 7 nucleotides matching TRBD2. The V segment lost 2 bases and the J segment 2 bases; nucleotides outside the gene matches: 5. The CDR3 sequence is 15 residues long. Germline assignment: CDR1 SGHTA and CDR2 FQGNSA. The CDR3 nucleotides are TGTGCCAGCAGCTTACTGGGACTAAATCAAGAGACCCAGTACTTC. It codes for CASSLLGLNQETQYF.

The CDR3 loop reads CASSPLLLAGGNYGYTF. The CDR3, as DNA: TGTGCCAGCAGCCCTCTCCTCCTGGCAGGGGGCAACTATGGCTACACCTTC. The chain couples TRBV12-3 or TRBV12-4 to TRBJ1-2; 8 bases match TRBD1. The CDR3 has 17 amino acids. The V gene end was trimmed by 6 bases and the J gene end by 2 bases; junction bases not matched to a gene: 14.

The chain joins TRBV19 to TRBJ1-2, with 8 bases fitting TRBD1. The CDR3 consists of 13 residues. Germline V lookup: CDR1 LNHDA, CDR2 SQIVND (reference sequence). V shed 10 bases and J 6 bases; nucleotides not matched to a gene: 10. The CDR3 DNA reads as TGTGCCACTTCCCCGGACAGGGTCGATGGCTACACCTTC. It yields the protein CATSPDRVDGYTF. The complete variable domain, with remaining parts taken from reference TRBV19 and TRBJ1-2, reads DGGITQSPKYLFRKEGQNVTLSCEQNLNHDAMYWYRQDPGQGLRLIYYSQIVNDFQKGDIAEGYSVSREKKESFPLTVTSAQKNPTAFYLCATSPDRVDGYTFGSGTRLTVV.

The rearrangement uses TRBV15 and TRBJ2-5; D not resolved. Germline CDR1 is LNHNV and CDR2 is YYDKDF (reference sequence). Trimming pared 1 base from V and 4 bases from J, leaving 4 bases between. This CDR3 comprises 12 residues. CDR3 in amino acids: CATSRVRETQYF. Written as DNA, the CDR3 is TGTGCCACCAGCAGAGTAAGAGAGACCCAGTACTTC.

This clonotype was seen only a few times. J is TRBJ1-4 and V is TRBV20-1; unclear D gene. The CDR3 consists of 14 residues. The germline V and J ends were trimmed by 2 bases and 6 bases, with 13 bases remaining between them. CDR1 DFQATT and CDR2 SNEGSKA come from the germline V gene (reference sequence). The CDR3 sequence: CSARNGPWDEKLFF. In DNA, the CDR3 is TGCAGTGCTAGAAATGGACCCTGGGATGAAAAACTGTTTTTT.

This clonotype was seen a handful of times. The chain employs TRBV7-2 and TRBJ1-1, with D possibly TRBD1 on 5 matching bases. Deletions cut 5 bases from V and 4 bases from J, with 20 bases between. Germline CDR1 SGHTA, CDR2 FQGNSA. The CDR3 length is 16 residues. The CDR3 DNA sequence: TGTGCCAGCAGCCTGGGGTTCGGGACTAGGGGCACTGAAGCTTTCTTT. It translates to CASSLGFGTRGTEAFF.

This clonotype turned up a few times. V is TRBV7-2 and J is TRBJ2-7, with D possibly TRBD2 on 6 matching bases. From germline, CDR1 is SGHTA and CDR2 FQGNSA. The length of the CDR3 is 17 residues. V shed 5 bases and J shed 2 bases, with 22 bases lying between them. CDR3 amino acids: CASSAILGGGPTYEQYF. DNA of the CDR3: TGTGCCAGCAGCGCTATACTCGGGGGAGGCCCCACCTACGAGCAGTACTTC.

In this sample, this clonotype turned up a few times. V gene TRBV27 combines with J gene TRBJ1-2; 9 nucleotides align to TRBD1. The V and J ends lost 5 bases and 4 bases, in that order; junction bases with no gene match: 8. The CDR3 sequence is 15 residues long. Germline loops: CDR1 MNHEY, CDR2 SMNVEV (reference sequence). The CDR3 protein is CASSPPAGQGYGYTF. The CDR3, as DNA: TGTGCCAGCAGTCCCCCTGCGGGACAGGGCTATGGCTACACCTTC.

This clonotype was observed a single time. V is TRBV20-1 and J is TRBJ1-4; D is uncertain. From germline, CDR1 is DFQATT and CDR2 SNEGSKA (reference sequence). This CDR3 spans 13 amino acids. The ends were cut back, 3 bases at V and 7 bases at J, with 12 bases in the middle. The CDR3 here is CSARPGSGEKLFF. As DNA, the CDR3 is TGCAGTGCTAGGCCGGGTTCGGGTGAAAAACTGTTTTTT.